One and the same sample provided the 26 T cell receptor beta chains below, sequenced in a study of blood T cells in healthy people across ages. Alongside a J-beta primer mix, a sample-barcoded 5' primer served in a second PCR lasting roughly 6 to 11 cycles. A single record per CDR3 protein comes from TCRdb applying MiXCR to the 5' RACE reads. The table includes nearly 1 million distinct CDR3 sequences, approximately 50% detected once. The sample consisted of blood. The origin of the receptors is a woman in her sixties in good health.

In its sample, this clonotype was seen a few times. The chain is built from TRBV20-1 and TRBJ2-4, with no clear D. This CDR3 contains 13 residues. The germline V gene encodes CDR1 DFQATT and CDR2 SNEGSKA (reference sequence). Trimming shortened V by 5 bases and J by 0 bases, and 8 bases separated the two germline ends. DNA of the CDR3: TGCAGTGCTGCGAACCTAGCCAAAAACATTCAGTACTTC. This translates into CSAANLAKNIQYF.

V gene TRBV18 combines with J gene TRBJ2-3, with 9 bases matching TRBD2. Germline V gives CDR1 KGHSH, CDR2 LQKENI. This CDR3 has 17 residues. V trimming: 4 bases; J trimming: 0 bases; junction bases outside the gene matches: 8. The CDR3 DNA reads as TGTGCCAGCTCACACTCATCCGGGACTAGCAGCACAGATACGCAGTATTTT. This sequence encodes CASSHSSGTSSTDTQYF.

The V call is TRBV21-1, the J call TRBJ2-3; TRBD1, as called in the table, went unchecked against the DNA. TRBV21-1 is labeled a pseudogene. The CDR3 has 14 residues. CDR3 nucleotides: TGTGCCAGCACCTACCCCCGGGGGGCAGATACGCAGTATTTT. Its translation: CASTYPRGADTQYF.

This clonotype has just a few counts. The chain couples TRBV10-3 to TRBJ2-1; D perhaps matches TRBD1 (8 bases). V lost 2 bases and J 8 bases, leaving 13 bases between the germline ends. This CDR3 is built from 14 residues. Germline CDR1 reads ENHRY; CDR2 reads SYGVKD. Here the CDR3 DNA reads TGTGCCATCAGTGAGGACAGGGGAGGGTATGAGCAGTTCTTC. Translating it yields CAISEDRGGYEQFF.

The rearrangement links TRBV3-1 to TRBJ2-4; the D is unclear. Trimming removed 0 bases at V and 13 bases at J, with 10 bases between. The CDR3 contains 12 residues. Germline loops: CDR1 LGHDT, CDR2 YNNKEL (reference sequence). CDR3 in amino acids: CASSQEGMRQYF. DNA of the CDR3: TGTGCCAGCAGCCAAGAAGGGATGAGACAGTACTTC.

A remark on this clonotype: The junction and the germline gene differ at one end; a read error may be behind it. This chain connects TRBV15 to TRBJ1-1; 7 bases fit TRBD1. Per the germline V gene, CDR1 is LNHNV and CDR2 is YYDKDF (reference sequence). The CDR3 sequence is 17 residues long. The CDR3 DNA sequence: TGTGCCGCCAGCAGAGATGACAGGGTTTTCGGTAACGCTGAAGCTTTCTTT. Amino acid sequence: CAASRDDRVFGNAEAFF.

The rearrangement links TRBV6-1 to TRBJ1-6; 7 positions agree with TRBD1. Germline CDR1 MNHNS, CDR2 SASEGT. The CDR3 is 13 residues long. V lost 6 bases and J lost 8; bases outside the gene matches: 4. CDR3 in amino acids: CASRQGTDSPLHF. CDR3 nucleotides: TGTGCCAGCAGACAGGGGACGGATTCACCCCTCCACTTT.

This rearrangement joins TRBV7-9 to TRBJ2-1; unclear D gene. V lost 6 bases, J lost 5 bases, and 8 bases lay in between. CDR3 size: 12 residues. Germline CDR1 is SEHNR and CDR2 is FQNEAQ (reference sequence). CDR3 loop: CASSLLHNEQFF. As DNA, the CDR3 is TGTGCCAGCAGTTTACTCCACAATGAGCAGTTCTTC.

This chain links TRBV20-1 with TRBJ2-6; 7 bases are a match to TRBD2. With 7 bases clipped from V and 4 bases from J, the junction kept 10 bases outside the gene matches. Germline V gene lookup returns CDR1 DFQATT and CDR2 SNEGSKA (reference sequence). This CDR3 region has 15 residues. The DNA of the CDR3 is TGCAGTGTCCGGGGAGGGGCTACAGGGGCCAACGTCCTGACTTTC. Protein sequence: CSVRGGATGANVLTF.

As for this clonotype: This may stem from a read error, because a much larger clone lies one nucleotide away. J is TRBJ2-3 and V is TRBV10-3, with 7 bases that match TRBD2. This CDR3 region has 15 residues. CDR1 ENHRY and CDR2 SYGVKD come from the germline V gene. The CDR3: CAVSVEGGYTDTQYF. CDR3 DNA: TGTGCCGTCAGTGTGGAGGGAGGGTACACAGATACGCAGTATTTT.

This rearrangement joins TRBV5-1 to TRBJ2-7, with 9 positions matching TRBD1. V was pared by 4 bases and J by 7 bases, with 9 bases of the junction left unmatched. Germline V lookup: CDR1 SGHRS, CDR2 YFSETQ. CDR3 length: 14 residues. The CDR3: CASSPQGALREQYF. The CDR3 coding sequence is TGCGCCAGCAGCCCACAGGGGGCGCTTAGGGAGCAGTACTTC.

The chain couples TRBV15 to TRBJ2-3; TRBD2 matches 8 bases. CDR1 and CDR2 (germline): LNHNV, YYDKDF (reference sequence). Losses at the gene ends were 1 base for V and 5 bases for J; bases not matched to a gene: 11. This CDR3 is 17 amino acids long. The CDR3: CATSRGDFSGGIDTQYF. For the CDR3, the DNA is TGTGCCACCAGCAGAGGAGACTTTTCGGGAGGGATAGATACGCAGTATTTT.

The chain is built from TRBV20-1 and TRBJ2-1; D possibly corresponds to TRBD2 (7 bases). Germline CDR1 DFQATT, CDR2 SNEGSKA (reference sequence). This CDR3 spans 17 amino acids. Between the trimmed V and J ends, which lost 0 bases and 0 bases, there was a span of 15 bases. The CDR3: CSARDMRGPSSYNEQFF. The CDR3 DNA is TGCAGTGCTAGAGATATGCGGGGGCCGAGCTCCTACAATGAGCAGTTCTTC.

This clonotype appeared a single time. The rearrangement joins TRBV9 to TRBJ2-3; tentatively, D is TRBD1 or TRBD2 (5 bases each). CDR3 length: 16 amino acids. Germline V lookup: CDR1 SGDLS, CDR2 YYNGEE. With 4 bases removed from V and 0 bases from J, the gap between germline ends came to 15 bases. CDR3 amino acids: CASSFRRDPSTDTQYF. The CDR3 coding sequence is TGTGCCAGCAGCTTCCGCCGGGACCCCAGCACAGATACGCAGTATTTT.

This clonotype was observed once. This chain connects TRBV24-1 to TRBJ2-5, with D hard to call. The V and J ends lost 4 bases and 10 bases respectively, with 18 bases between them. The CDR3 is made up of 14 amino acids. From germline, CDR1 is KGHDR and CDR2 SFDVKD. CDR3 residues: CATSEPDGGMVQYF. The CDR3 DNA sequence: TGTGCCACCAGTGAACCGGACGGTGGGATGGTCCAGTACTTC.

V gene TRBV28 combines with J gene TRBJ1-1, with TRBD1 identical over 9 bases. This CDR3 region has 14 residues. Germline V lookup: CDR1 MDHEN, CDR2 SYDVKM. After removal of 8 bases from V and 0 bases from J, the junction contained 4 bases not matched to a gene. In nucleotides, the CDR3 is TGTGCCAGCCACAGGGGGCGGTTGAACACTGAAGCTTTCTTT. It encodes CASHRGRLNTEAFF.

This sequence joins TRBV27 and TRBJ2-1, with 7 bases that match TRBD1. V was pared by 10 bases and J by 4 bases, with 13 bases of the junction left unmatched. CDR3 length equals 15 residues. Germline V gene sequence: CDR1 MNHEY, CDR2 SMNVEV (reference sequence). CDR3 DNA sequence: TGTGCCATCCCGACCGCGACAGGGATGTACAATGAGCAGTTCTTC. Protein: CAIPTATGMYNEQFF.

This clonotype showed up just a few times. This chain joins TRBV5-4 and TRBJ2-7; D gene ambiguous. The CDR3 has 13 residues. Trimming removed 7 bases from V and 4 bases from J, with 15 bases in between. Per germline, CDR1 SGHNT and CDR2 YYREEE (reference sequence). The CDR3 is CASGWMGSYEQYF. The CDR3 DNA follows: TGTGCCAGCGGGTGGATGGGTTCATACGAGCAGTACTTC.

The chain carries TRBV28 and TRBJ1-1; 9 bases agree with TRBD1. V gave up 2 bases and J gave up 13 bases; unmatched junction bases: 5. CDR3 length equals 12 residues. Germline CDR1 and CDR2: MDHEN and SYDVKM. CDR3 sequence reads: CASSLNRDRDFF. For the CDR3, the DNA is TGTGCCAGCAGTTTAAACCGGGACAGGGATTTCTTT.

This chain links TRBV27 with TRBJ2-7; 11 bases line up with TRBD2. The CDR3 is made up of 16 amino acids. In germline, CDR1 is MNHEY, CDR2 SMNVEV (reference sequence). V lost 6 bases to trimming and J lost 7 bases; unmatched junction nucleotides: 14. CDR3 sequence (DNA): TGTGCCAGCAGGGATACCGGGACTAGCGGAGTGGGAGAGCAGTACTTC. Residues: CASRDTGTSGVGEQYF.

This clonotype was found a few times. The J gene is TRBJ2-5, the V gene TRBV6-2 or TRBV6-3; D might be TRBD1 (6 bases). V dropped 7 bases and J dropped 5 bases, with 17 bases sitting between them. The CDR3 has 14 residues. Germline lookup yields CDR1 MNHEY and CDR2 SVGEGT. The CDR3 here is CASTDGQIFETQYF. CDR3 nucleotides: TGTGCCAGCACCGACGGACAGATTTTTGAGACCCAGTACTTC.

The chain uses TRBV27 and TRBJ1-1; 7 bases fit TRBD1. Germline CDR1 reads MNHEY; CDR2 reads SMNVEV (reference sequence). The CDR3 covers 13 residues. The V gene end was trimmed by 3 bases and the J gene end by 7 bases; junction bases not matched to a gene: 5. For the CDR3, the DNA is TGTGCCAGCAGTTTTGGGGGACAGCTTGAAGCTTTCTTT. Translating it yields CASSFGGQLEAFF.

This chain links TRBV28 with TRBJ2-7; D tentatively fits TRBD1 or TRBD2 (5 bases each). The CDR3 totals 15 residues. In germline, CDR1 is MDHEN, CDR2 SYDVKM. V shed 1 base and J shed 1 base, with 11 bases lying between them. The CDR3 loop is CASSLLSGRSYEQYF. Here the CDR3 DNA reads TGTGCCAGCAGTTTATTGTCAGGGAGATCCTACGAGCAGTACTTC.

J is TRBJ2-7 and V is TRBV18; possible D gene TRBD2, 5 bases. With 0 bases removed from V and 6 bases from J, the gap between germline ends came to 15 bases. This CDR3 is 15 amino acids long. Germline assignment: CDR1 KGHSH and CDR2 LQKENI. CDR3 protein: CASSPPPAGGSEQYF. DNA of the CDR3: TGTGCCAGCTCACCACCCCCAGCAGGAGGCAGCGAGCAGTACTTC.

This clonotype showed up many times. The chain has TRBV7-9 and TRBJ2-7; D tentatively reads TRBD1 or TRBD2 (6 bases each). This CDR3 region has 13 residues. The V end lost 5 bases, the J end lost 3 bases, and 11 bases lay between the germline ends. CDR1 is SEHNR, CDR2 FQNEAQ, per germline (reference sequence). CDR3 residues: CASSPGGGYEQYF. For the CDR3, the DNA is TGTGCCAGCAGCCCTGGAGGGGGCTACGAGCAGTACTTC.

The chain links TRBV7-9 to TRBJ2-4; perhaps D is TRBD1 or TRBD2 (5 bases each). The tail of the sequence fits TRBJ2-7 better, so the J call may be wrong. There are 16 residues in the CDR3. Germline CDR1 is SEHNR and CDR2 is FQNEAQ (reference sequence). The CDR3 region has the DNA TGTGCCAGCAGCTTAGGAGGGACCAAAAACGGTTACGAGCAGTACTTC. The encoded protein is CASSLGGTKNGYEQYF.